These 24 T cell receptor beta chains originate from one sample sequenced in a study of shared clonotypes between healthy human individuals. Using immunoSEQ multiplex PCR, the repertoire was profiled, and TCRdb retains in-frame clones only, with some absent. The sample consists of millions of clones, about 95% of them appearing once. Input material: naive CD4+ T cells sorted from blood. Subset noted: CD45RA+ positively selected. The receptor source for this set is a man younger than 35 in good health.

The V and J genes are TRBV5-1 and TRBJ1-4, with TRBD1 as a possible D gene (5 bases). CDR3 length: 16 amino acids. Trimming shortened V by 2 bases and J by 6 bases, and 17 bases separated the two germline ends. Germline CDR1 SGHRS, CDR2 YFSETQ. The CDR3 coding sequence is TGCGCCAGCAGCTTACCCCTGGGGGGGAGGGATGAAAAACTGTTTTTT. Translating it yields CASSLPLGGRDEKLFF. Full variable domain (outside the CDR3, taken from reference TRBV5-1 and TRBJ1-4): KAGVTQTPRYLIKTRGQQVTLSCSPISGHRSVSWYQQTPGQGLQFLFEYFSETQRNKGNFPGRFSGRQFSNSRSEMNVSTLELGDSALYLCASSLPLGGRDEKLFFGSGTQLSVL.

Worth noting for this clone: In the same sample, other DNA sequences code for this CDR3. The chain couples TRBV9 to TRBJ2-5; TRBD2 agrees at 11 bases. Trimming at V came to 0 bases and at J to 4 bases, leaving 2 bases not matched to a gene. This CDR3 comprises 15 residues. Germline V gene data show CDR1 as SGDLS and CDR2 as YYNGEE. The CDR3 DNA is TGTGCCAGCAGCGTAGGACTAGCGGGGAGAGAGACCCAGTACTTC. Translation gives CASSVGLAGRETQYF.

The chain is built from TRBV11-2 and TRBJ2-2; TRBD2 matches 8 bases. CDR1 is SGHAT, CDR2 FQNNGV, per germline. J lost 7 bases, V lost 5 bases, and 12 bases had no gene match. This CDR3 is built from 16 residues. Here the CDR3 DNA reads TGTGCCAGCAGCCGCCCCAGCGGGAGCGAGATCGGGGAGCTGTTTTTT. This codes for CASSRPSGSEIGELFF. The variable domain in full, completed from reference TRBV11-2 and TRBJ2-2, reads EAGVAQSPRYKIIEKRQSVAFWCNPISGHATLYWYQQILGQGPKLLIQFQNNGVVDDSQLPKDRFSAERLKGVDSTLKIQPAKLEDSAVYLCASSRPSGSEIGELFFGEGSRLTVL.

The rearrangement uses TRBV19 and TRBJ2-4, with 9 bases aligning to TRBD1. The junction had 4 bases not matched to a gene; V was cut back by 4 bases and J by 6 bases. Per the germline V gene, CDR1 is LNHDA and CDR2 is SQIVND (reference sequence). The CDR3 is 14 amino acids. As DNA, the CDR3 is TGTGCCAGTAGTACCACAGGGGGCCCAAACATTCAGTACTTC. Translating gives CASSTTGGPNIQYF.

This clone was detected once. The chain combines TRBV28 with TRBJ1-4; TRBD1 matches 9 bases. With V trimmed by 11 bases and J by 0 bases, 4 bases remained unmatched. Germline V gene lookup returns CDR1 MDHEN and CDR2 SYDVKM. The CDR3 has 14 amino acids. CDR3 residues: CAAGDRATNEKLFF. CDR3 DNA sequence: TGTGCCGCCGGGGACAGGGCAACTAATGAAAAACTGTTTTTT.

The chain carries TRBV18 and TRBJ1-1; no definite D call. Germline CDR1 reads KGHSH; CDR2 reads LQKENI. V shed 6 bases and J shed 0 bases, with 8 bases lying between them. This CDR3 has 13 amino acids. The CDR3: CASSSTVNTEAFF. Here the CDR3 DNA reads TGTGCCAGCTCCTCTACGGTGAACACTGAAGCTTTCTTT.

V and J are TRBV7-9 and TRBJ2-2, with unresolved D. Germline V CDR1 and CDR2: SEHNR, FQNEAQ (reference sequence). The CDR3 runs 16 residues. V lost 4 bases and J lost 0, with 12 bases in between. The CDR3 spells CASSYSTPTNTGELFF. The CDR3 nucleotides are TGTGCCAGCAGCTATTCGACACCGACGAACACCGGGGAGCTGTTTTTT. Full variable domain (outside the CDR3, taken from reference TRBV7-9 and TRBJ2-2): DTGVSQNPRHKITKRGQNVTFRCDPISEHNRLYWYRQTLGQGPEFLTYFQNEAQLEKSRLLSDRFSAERPKGSFSTLEIQRTEQGDSAMYLCASSYSTPTNTGELFFGEGSRLTVL.

The chain uses TRBV14 and TRBJ2-2; TRBD1 matches 7 bases. V was pared by 1 base and J by 5 bases, with 4 bases of the junction left unmatched. The CDR3 covers 15 residues. CDR1 is SGHDN and CDR2 is FVKESK in the germline V gene. The CDR3 reads CASSQGGGGTGELFF. In DNA form, the CDR3 reads TGTGCCAGCAGCCAAGGAGGGGGCGGTACCGGGGAGCTGTTTTTT. Supplemented by reference TRBV14 and TRBJ2-2, the full variable domain reads EAGVTQFPSHSVIEKGQTVTLRCDPISGHDNLYWYRRVMGKEIKFLLHFVKESKQDESGMPNNRFLAERTGGTYSTLKVQPAELEDSGVYFCASSQGGGGTGELFFGEGSRLTVL.

The gene calls are TRBV10-3 and TRBJ1-2, with D unclear. The CDR3 is made up of 13 amino acids. The germline gives CDR1 ENHRY, CDR2 SYGVKD. V gave up 10 bases and J gave up 3 bases, with 15 bases separating them. CDR3 protein: CATRVGGDYGYTF. The CDR3 bases are TGTGCCACTAGGGTTGGCGGGGACTATGGCTACACCTTC.

Worth noting for this clone: Different DNA sequences within this sample yield the same CDR3. This chain connects TRBV7-2 to TRBJ2-1; D not resolved. Germline V lookup: CDR1 SGHTA, CDR2 FQGNSA. This CDR3 spans 14 amino acids. The ends were cut back, 5 bases at V and 2 bases at J, with 10 bases in the middle. The CDR3 is CASSPGQTYNEQFF. CDR3 in DNA: TGTGCCAGCAGCCCCGGGCAAACCTACAATGAGCAGTTCTTC.

This clone was counted once. J is TRBJ1-2 and V is TRBV28; 7 bases align to TRBD1. The CDR3 spans 15 residues. V gave up 1 base and J gave up 7 bases; unmatched junction bases: 9. Germline-derived CDR1 and CDR2 are MDHEN and SYDVKM. The CDR3 DNA reads TGTGCCAGCAGTTTATTCGCAGGGGGTACGGCTGGCTACACCTTC. Translating gives CASSLFAGGTAGYTF.

This clone was seen many times. This chain connects TRBV5-1 to TRBJ2-1, with 9 bases aligning to TRBD2. CDR1 is SGHRS, CDR2 YFSETQ, per germline. The CDR3 contains 15 residues. The J segment lost 8 bases and the V segment lost 5 bases, leaving 11 bases of the junction unmatched. In nucleotides, the CDR3 is TGCGCCAGCAGGGCTAGCGGGACTTTATCCGATGAGCAGTTCTTC. Protein sequence: CASRASGTLSDEQFF.

This chain uses TRBV6-5 with TRBJ2-7; 8 positions match TRBD1. V gave up 4 bases and J gave up 3 bases; unmatched junction bases: 8. The CDR3 consists of 15 residues. Per germline, CDR1 MNHEY and CDR2 SVGAGI. CDR3 in DNA: TGTGCCAGCAGTTCGGTGACAGGGGCCATCTACGAGCAGTACTTC. Its translation: CASSSVTGAIYEQYF.

The V call is TRBV2, the J call TRBJ1-3; the D is unclear. Trimming took off 4 bases at V and 6 bases at J, with 4 bases between the two ends. Looked up from germline, CDR1 is SNHLY and CDR2 is FYNNEI. CDR3 length: 11 residues. The CDR3 reads CASSVENTIYF. In nucleotides, the CDR3 is TGTGCCAGCAGTGTGGAAAACACCATATATTTT. The whole variable domain, remainder taken from reference TRBV2 and TRBJ1-3, is EPEVTQTPSHQVTQMGQEVILRCVPISNHLYFYWYRQILGQKVEFLVSFYNNEISEKSEIFDDQFSVERPDGSNFTLKIRSTKLEDSAMYFCASSVENTIYFGEGSWLTVV.

V usage is TRBV11-2 and J usage is TRBJ2-1; tentatively, D is TRBD1 (5 bases). The germline V gene has CDR1 SGHAT and CDR2 FQNNGV. The CDR3 runs to 15 residues. Trimming took off 0 bases at V and 5 bases at J, with 11 bases between the two ends. The CDR3 is CASSLEGLIDNEQFF. The CDR3 coding sequence is TGTGCCAGCAGCTTAGAGGGGCTAATCGACAATGAGCAGTTCTTC.

A few counts support this clone. The V gene is TRBV27, the J gene TRBJ1-6; 10 nucleotides agree with TRBD1. This CDR3 comprises 15 residues. CDR1 and CDR2 (germline): MNHEY, SMNVEV (reference sequence). The V and J ends lost 5 bases and 6 bases, in that order; junction bases with no gene match: 4. CDR3 sequence (DNA): TGTGCCAGCAGTGGGGGACAGGGGTTTAATTCACCCCTCCACTTT. This sequence encodes CASSGGQGFNSPLHF.

This clone was observed many times. The chain has TRBV5-4 and TRBJ1-6; the match to TRBD1 covers 8 bases. Germline CDR1 and CDR2: SGHNT and YYREEE (reference sequence). The CDR3 extends over 17 amino acids. The ends lost 0 bases at V and 6 bases at J; junction bases unmatched: 8. In DNA, the CDR3 is TGTGCCAGCAGCTTGGCGAGTATTGGACAGGGTAATTCACCCCTCCACTTT. Its protein is CASSLASIGQGNSPLHF.

The gene calls are TRBV20-1 and TRBJ2-1, with TRBD2 identical over 9 bases. In germline, CDR1 is DFQATT, CDR2 SNEGSKA (reference sequence). The CDR3 is 11 residues long. V dropped 7 bases and J dropped 9; count of bases not matched to a gene: 4. CDR3 sequence (DNA): TGCAGTGTAGCGGGAGATGGTGAGCAGTTCTTC. Protein product: CSVAGDGEQFF.

The chain employs TRBV6-1 and TRBJ2-1; D possibly corresponds to TRBD2 (7 bases). CDR1 and CDR2 (germline): MNHNS, SASEGT. V lost 2 bases and J 4 bases, leaving 18 bases between the germline ends. This CDR3 is 17 amino acids long. In nucleotides, the CDR3 is TGTGCCAGCAGTGAAAGTCCGGGGAGGGGGACTTACAATGAGCAGTTCTTC. Its protein is CASSESPGRGTYNEQFF.

This chain joins TRBV7-8 and TRBJ1-6; D not certain. Looked up from germline, CDR1 is SGHVS and CDR2 is FQNEAQ. Trimming removed 5 bases from V and 6 bases from J, with 11 bases in between. This CDR3 comprises 14 residues. The CDR3 DNA follows: TGTGCCAGCAGCCTGGTGGGGTTTAATTCACCCCTCCACTTT. This codes for CASSLVGFNSPLHF.

The CDR3 region has the DNA TGCGCCAGCAGCCTCCTTGGGACTAATGAAAAACTGTTTTTT. Translation gives CASSLLGTNEKLFF. The chain couples TRBV4-1 to TRBJ1-4; D not resolved. Germline assignment: CDR1 MGHRA and CDR2 YSYEKL. This CDR3 contains 14 residues. Deletions cut 4 bases from V and 2 bases from J, with 8 bases between.

V and J are TRBV4-3 and TRBJ2-3; TRBD2 matches at 8 bases. V trimming: 1 base; J trimming: 4 bases; junction bases outside the gene matches: 13. Germline values: CDR1 LGHNA, CDR2 YSLEER. The length of the CDR3 is 18 residues. Here the CDR3 reads CASSQAPTLGAGADTQYF. CDR3 bases: TGCGCCAGCAGCCAAGCACCTACCCTGGGAGCGGGGGCAGATACGCAGTATTTT.

This clone appeared a single time. The chain joins TRBV2 to TRBJ2-5; D is possibly TRBD2 (5 bases). Germline lookup yields CDR1 SNHLY and CDR2 FYNNEI. The CDR3 loop spans 15 amino acids. V was pared by 1 base and J by 2 bases, with 11 bases between. This CDR3 reads CASSEGGLEQETQYF. The CDR3 bases are TGTGCCAGCAGTGAAGGAGGGCTAGAACAAGAGACCCAGTACTTC.

Comments on this clone: The same CDR3 can be traced to other DNA sequences in this sample. The rearrangement links TRBV2 to TRBJ2-5; D may match TRBD1 or TRBD2 (5 bases each). The length of the CDR3 is 14 residues. Germline loops: CDR1 SNHLY, CDR2 FYNNEI. Trimming took off 9 bases at V and 2 bases at J, with 16 bases between the two ends. The CDR3 sequence: CASRGRGAQETQYF. Written as DNA, the CDR3 is TGTGCCAGTAGGGGTAGGGGAGCACAAGAGACCCAGTACTTC.